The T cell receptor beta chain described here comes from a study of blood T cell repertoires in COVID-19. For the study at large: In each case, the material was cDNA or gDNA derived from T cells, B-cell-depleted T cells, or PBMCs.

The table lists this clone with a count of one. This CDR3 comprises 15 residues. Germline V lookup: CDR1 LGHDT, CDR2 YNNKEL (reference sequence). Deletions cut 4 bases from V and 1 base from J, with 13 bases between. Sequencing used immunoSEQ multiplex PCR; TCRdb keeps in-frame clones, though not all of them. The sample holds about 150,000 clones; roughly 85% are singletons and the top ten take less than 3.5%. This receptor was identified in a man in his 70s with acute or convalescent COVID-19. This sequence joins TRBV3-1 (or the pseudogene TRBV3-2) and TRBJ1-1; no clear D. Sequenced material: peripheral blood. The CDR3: CASSRWASGNTEAFF. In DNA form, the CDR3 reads TGTGCCAGCAGCCGGTGGGCTAGCGGGAACACTGAAGCTTTCTTT.